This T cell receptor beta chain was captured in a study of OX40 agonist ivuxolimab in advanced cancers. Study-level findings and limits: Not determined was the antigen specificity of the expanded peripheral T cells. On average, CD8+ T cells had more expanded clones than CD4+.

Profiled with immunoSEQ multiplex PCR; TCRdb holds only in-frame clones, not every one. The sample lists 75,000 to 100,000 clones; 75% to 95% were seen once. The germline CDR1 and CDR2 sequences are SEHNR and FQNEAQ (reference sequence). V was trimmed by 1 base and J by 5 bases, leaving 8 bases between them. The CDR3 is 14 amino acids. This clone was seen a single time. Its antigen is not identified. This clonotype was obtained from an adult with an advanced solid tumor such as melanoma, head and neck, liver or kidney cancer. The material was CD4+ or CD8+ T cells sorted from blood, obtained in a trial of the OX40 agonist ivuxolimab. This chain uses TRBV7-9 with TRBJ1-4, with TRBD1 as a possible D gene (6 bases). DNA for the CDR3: TGTGCCAGCAGCTTAGGGACAGCCAATGAAAAACTGTTTTTT. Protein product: CASSLGTANEKLFF.